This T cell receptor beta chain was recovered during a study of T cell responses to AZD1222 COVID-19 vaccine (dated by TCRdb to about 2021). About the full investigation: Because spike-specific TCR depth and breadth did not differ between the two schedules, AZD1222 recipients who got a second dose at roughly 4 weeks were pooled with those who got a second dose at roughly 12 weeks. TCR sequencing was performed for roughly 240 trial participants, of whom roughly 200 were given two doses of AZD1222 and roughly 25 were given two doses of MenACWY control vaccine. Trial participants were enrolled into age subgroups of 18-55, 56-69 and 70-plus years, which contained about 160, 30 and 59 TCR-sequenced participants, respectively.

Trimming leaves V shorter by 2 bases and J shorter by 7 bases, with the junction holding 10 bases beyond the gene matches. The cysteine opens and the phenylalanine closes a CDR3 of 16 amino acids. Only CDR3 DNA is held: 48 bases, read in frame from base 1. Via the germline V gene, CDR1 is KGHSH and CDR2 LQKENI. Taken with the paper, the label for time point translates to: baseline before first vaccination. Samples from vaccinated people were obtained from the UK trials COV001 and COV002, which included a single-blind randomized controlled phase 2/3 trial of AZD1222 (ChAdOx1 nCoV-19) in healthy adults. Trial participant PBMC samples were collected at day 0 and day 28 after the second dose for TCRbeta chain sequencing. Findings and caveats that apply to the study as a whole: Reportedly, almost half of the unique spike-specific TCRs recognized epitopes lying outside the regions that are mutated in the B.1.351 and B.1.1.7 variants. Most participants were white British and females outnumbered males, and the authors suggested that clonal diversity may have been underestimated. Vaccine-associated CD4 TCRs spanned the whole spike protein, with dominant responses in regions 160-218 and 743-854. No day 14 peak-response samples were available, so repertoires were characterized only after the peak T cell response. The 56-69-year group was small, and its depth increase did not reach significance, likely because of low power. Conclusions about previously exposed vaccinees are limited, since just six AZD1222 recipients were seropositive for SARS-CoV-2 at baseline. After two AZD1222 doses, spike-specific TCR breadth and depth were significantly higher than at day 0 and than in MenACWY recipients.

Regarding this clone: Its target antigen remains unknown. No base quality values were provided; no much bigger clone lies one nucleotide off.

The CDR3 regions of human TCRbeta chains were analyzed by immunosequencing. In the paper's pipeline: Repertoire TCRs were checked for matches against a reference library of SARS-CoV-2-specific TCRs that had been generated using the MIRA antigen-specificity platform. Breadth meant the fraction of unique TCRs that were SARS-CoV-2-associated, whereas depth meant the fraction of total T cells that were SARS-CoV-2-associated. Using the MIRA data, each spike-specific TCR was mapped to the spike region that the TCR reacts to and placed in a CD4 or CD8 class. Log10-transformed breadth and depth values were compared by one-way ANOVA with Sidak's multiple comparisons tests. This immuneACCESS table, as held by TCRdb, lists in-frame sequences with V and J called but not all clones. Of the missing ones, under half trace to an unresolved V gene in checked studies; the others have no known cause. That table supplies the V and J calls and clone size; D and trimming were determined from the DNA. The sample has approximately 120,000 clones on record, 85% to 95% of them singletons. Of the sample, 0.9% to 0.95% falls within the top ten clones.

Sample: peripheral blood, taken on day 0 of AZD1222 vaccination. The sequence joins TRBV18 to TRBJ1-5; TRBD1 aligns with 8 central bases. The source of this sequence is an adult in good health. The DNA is TGTGCCAGCTCACCAATCGGACAGGGCTTGATACAGCCCCAGCATTTT. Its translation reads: CASSPIGQGLIQPQHF.